This entry features one TCR beta chain sequence. The sample is drawn from a study of CD8 T cells in Susac syndrome. RNA was extracted with the RNeasy kit, and a quantity of 0.5 to 1 ug was reverse transcribed using random hexamers. In TCRdb, the immunoSEQ multiplex PCR reads were re-called with MiXCR into one record per CDR3 protein. Among 170,000 or so distinct CDR3 sequences listed, roughly 95% were seen once. V lost 4 bases, J lost 2 bases, and 10 bases lay in between. From germline, CDR1 is SSHAT and CDR2 FNYEAQ (reference sequence). There are 14 residues in the CDR3. The V gene is TRBV7-7, the J gene TRBJ2-3; D gene unclear. Sample: CD8+ T cells from PBMCs. The TCR originated in a human donor with multiple sclerosis. CDR3 region: CASSSDLNTDTQYF. For the CDR3, the DNA is TGTGCCAGCAGCTCTGACTTGAACACAGATACGCAGTATTTT.